One and the same sample provided the 11 T cell receptor beta chains below, sequenced in a study of T cell responses to AZD1222 COVID-19 vaccine (dated by TCRdb to 2020 to 2022). The receptor library was made with the immunoSEQ multiplex PCR assay. Sourced from immuneACCESS, this table was stored by TCRdb with only in-frame sequences that have V and J called. A share of the clones is absent; for the studies checked, an unresolved V gene accounts for under half, and the remainder has no known explanation. The sample table lists about 110,000 clones, approximately 87% of them with a count of one. The ten largest account for roughly 4.4% of the sample. Read against the paper, the sample's time point label means: about 28 days (+/-7) after the second vaccine dose. Specimen: peripheral blood, collected 28 days after the second AZD1222 dose. All receptors derive from an adult who received the AZD1222 COVID-19 vaccine.

The chain employs TRBV25-1 and TRBJ2-5, with 8 bases aligning to TRBD1. The CDR3 is 15 residues long. The germline V gene has CDR1 MGHDK and CDR2 SYGVNS. The V segment lost 3 bases and the J segment 5 bases; nucleotides outside the gene matches: 8. The CDR3 DNA sequence: TGTGCCAGCAGTGATTCCAGGGGGCTGGGGGAGACCCAGTACTTC. This translates into CASSDSRGLGETQYF.

V is TRBV27 and J is TRBJ1-2; TRBD1 agrees at 10 bases. The V gene end was trimmed by 0 bases and the J gene end by 3 bases; junction bases not matched to a gene: 1. This CDR3 spans 15 amino acids. Germline-derived CDR1 and CDR2 are MNHEY and SMNVEV (reference sequence). CDR3 in DNA: TGTGCCAGCAGTTTATCGGGACAGGGGCACTATGGCTACACCTTC. Protein sequence: CASSLSGQGHYGYTF.

This chain links TRBV3-1 (or the pseudogene TRBV3-2) with TRBJ2-2; no clear D. Looked up from germline, CDR1 is LGHDT and CDR2 is YNNKEL (reference sequence). The CDR3 extends over 17 amino acids. The germline V and J ends were trimmed by 1 base and 8 bases, with 20 bases remaining between them. CDR3 in DNA: TGTGCCAGCAGCCAAGTAGTTGCCGGAAGCTCTGGTGGGGAGCTGTTTTTT. Translation gives CASSQVVAGSSGGELFF.

The chain has TRBV6-5 and TRBJ2-1; 8 bases map to TRBD2. The J segment lost 8 bases and the V segment lost 6 bases, leaving 12 bases of the junction unmatched. The germline CDR1 and CDR2 sequences are MNHEY and SVGAGI. CDR3 length: 15 residues. CDR3: CASRDKREYSHEQFF. CDR3 DNA sequence: TGTGCCAGCAGAGATAAGCGGGAGTACTCCCATGAGCAGTTCTTC.

The V gene is TRBV7-2, the J gene TRBJ2-7, with 9 positions matching TRBD1. CDR1 and CDR2 from the germline V gene are SGHTA and FQGNSA. This CDR3 is built from 15 residues. Germline trimming cut 5 bases from V and 0 bases from J; bases unmatched to any gene: 5. CDR3 sequence: CASSPGTGSSYEQYF. CDR3 DNA: TGTGCCAGCAGCCCCGGGACAGGGAGCTCCTACGAGCAGTACTTC.

The chain recombines TRBV19 with TRBJ1-2; TRBD1 might be the D (6 bases). Trimming cost V 4 bases and J 6 bases, with 9 bases left between them. The CDR3 is made up of 12 amino acids. Germline lookup yields CDR1 LNHDA and CDR2 SQIVND (reference sequence). The CDR3 DNA reads as TGTGCCAGTAGTAGGGACATCGATGGCTACACCTTC. It encodes CASSRDIDGYTF.

V is TRBV5-1 and J is TRBJ2-5, with TRBD2 identical over 11 bases. Germline loops: CDR1 SGHRS, CDR2 YFSETQ. The CDR3 length is 18 residues. J gave up 6 bases and V 2 bases, and 15 bases lay outside the gene matches. The CDR3 loop is CASSFLIRGLAEIQTQYF. In nucleotides, the CDR3 is TGCGCCAGCAGCTTCTTAATTAGGGGACTAGCGGAAATTCAGACCCAGTACTTC.

The chain combines TRBV18 with TRBJ2-4; TRBD2 matches 11 bases. V trimming: 10 bases; J trimming: 1 base; junction bases outside the gene matches: 12. Germline-derived CDR1 and CDR2 are KGHSH and LQKENI. The length of the CDR3 is 17 residues. CDR3 sequence reads: CATLGLADLLAKNIQYF. DNA of the CDR3: TGTGCCACCCTGGGACTAGCGGACCTACTGGCCAAAAACATTCAGTACTTC.

The chain combines TRBV7-9 with TRBJ1-6; perhaps TRBD1 as D (5 bases). V gave up 1 base and J gave up 0 bases, with 10 bases separating them. From germline, CDR1 is SEHNR and CDR2 FQNEAQ (reference sequence). CDR3 length equals 17 residues. The CDR3 coding sequence is TGTGCCAGCAGCTTAGAGTCCCAGGGCTCCTATAATTCACCCCTCCACTTT. It is translated as CASSLESQGSYNSPLHF.

The chain couples TRBV4-3 to TRBJ2-1; D is possibly TRBD2 (6 bases). V lost 0 bases and J 0 bases, leaving 15 bases between the germline ends. This CDR3 comprises 18 residues. The germline V gene has CDR1 LGHNA and CDR2 YSLEER. CDR3 coding DNA: TGCGCCAGCAGCCAAGATCGAACGGGGAGGAGCTCCTACAATGAGCAGTTCTTC. Translated, it gives CASSQDRTGRSSYNEQFF.

The chain is built from TRBV18 and TRBJ2-2, with D perhaps assigned TRBD1 or TRBD2 (5 bases each). The CDR3 covers 17 residues. Trimming took 3 bases from V and 1 from J, leaving 15 bases between them. The germline V gene has CDR1 KGHSH and CDR2 LQKENI. Here the CDR3 reads CASSPAVGAKNTGELFF. The CDR3 coding sequence is TGTGCCAGCTCACCGGCCGTCGGGGCTAAGAACACCGGGGAGCTGTTTTTT.